This T cell receptor (beta chain) was sequenced for a study of T cell responses to AZD1222 COVID-19 vaccine. In the study overall: Second-dose intervals near 4 or 12 weeks were combined.

Assay: immunoSEQ multiplex PCR; the TCRdb copy retains only in-frame clones and omits some. The table records about 66,000 clones, more than 75% of them present only once. V lost 3 bases, J lost 2 bases, and 10 bases lay in between. CDR3 length: 14 residues. Germline V lookup: CDR1 SGHTA, CDR2 FQGNSA. General study findings and limits: Vaccination with two AZD1222 doses was followed by a rise in Spike-specific TCR breadth and depth.

For this clone: Its specificity is not known.

J is TRBJ2-5 and V is TRBV7-2, with D unresolved. The sample was peripheral blood, taken on day 0 of AZD1222 vaccination. The source of this sequence is an adult in good health. The DNA of the CDR3 is TGTGCCAGCAGCTTTGGCAGGATTCAAGAGACCCAGTACTTC. Translation gives CASSFGRIQETQYF.